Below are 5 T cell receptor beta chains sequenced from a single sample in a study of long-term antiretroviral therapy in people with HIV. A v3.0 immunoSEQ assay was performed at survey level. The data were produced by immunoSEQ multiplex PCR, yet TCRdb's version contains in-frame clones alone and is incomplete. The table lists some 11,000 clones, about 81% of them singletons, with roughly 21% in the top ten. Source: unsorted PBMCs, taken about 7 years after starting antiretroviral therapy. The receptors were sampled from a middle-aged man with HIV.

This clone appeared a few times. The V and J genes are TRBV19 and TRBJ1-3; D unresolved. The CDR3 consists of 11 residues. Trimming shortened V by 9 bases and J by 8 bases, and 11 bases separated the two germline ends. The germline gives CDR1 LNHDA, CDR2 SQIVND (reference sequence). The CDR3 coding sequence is TGTGCCAGGGTTGTCGTGTACACCATATATTTT. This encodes CARVVVYTIYF.

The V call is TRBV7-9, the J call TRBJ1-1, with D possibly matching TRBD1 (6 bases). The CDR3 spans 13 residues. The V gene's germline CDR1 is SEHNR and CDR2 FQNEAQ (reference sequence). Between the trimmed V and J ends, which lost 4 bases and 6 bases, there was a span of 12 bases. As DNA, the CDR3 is TGTGCCAGCAGCTACTCGTGGACAGCTGAAGCTTTCTTT. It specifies CASSYSWTAEAFF.

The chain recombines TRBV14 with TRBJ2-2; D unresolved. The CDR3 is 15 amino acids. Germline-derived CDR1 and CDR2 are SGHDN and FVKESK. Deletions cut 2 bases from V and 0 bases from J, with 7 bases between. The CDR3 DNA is TGTGCCAGCAGCCAATACGTACCGAACACCGGGGAGCTGTTTTTT. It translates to CASSQYVPNTGELFF.

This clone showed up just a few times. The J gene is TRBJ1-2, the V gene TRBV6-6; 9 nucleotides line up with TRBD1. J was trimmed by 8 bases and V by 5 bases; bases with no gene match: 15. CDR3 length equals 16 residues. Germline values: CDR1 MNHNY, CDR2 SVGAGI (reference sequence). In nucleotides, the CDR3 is TGTGCCAGCAGTCCAAGGGGACAGGGACACCCGGAGGGCTACACCTTC. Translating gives CASSPRGQGHPEGYTF.

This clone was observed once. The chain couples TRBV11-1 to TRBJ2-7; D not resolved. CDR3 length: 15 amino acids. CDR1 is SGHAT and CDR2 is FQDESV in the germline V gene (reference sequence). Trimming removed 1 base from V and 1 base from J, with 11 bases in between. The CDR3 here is CASSLVPESSYEQYF. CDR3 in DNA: TGTGCCAGCAGCTTAGTGCCAGAGAGTTCCTACGAGCAGTACTTC.